This T cell receptor (beta chain) was recorded in a study of shared clonotypes between healthy human individuals. Whole-study context: Per donor, CD8 memory used one plate, CD8 naive used two, CD4 memory used three and CD4 naive used three.

The V and J ends lost 5 bases and 5 bases respectively, with 12 bases between them. CDR3 length equals 13 residues. Germline V gene lookup returns CDR1 SGHNT and CDR2 YENEEA. Study-level findings and limits: Several donors held 5% to 5.5% of naive CD4 clonotypes in common. Researchers sampled blood only, noting tissue repertoires likely differ.

TCRdb's table, derived via immunoSEQ multiplex PCR, lists solely in-frame clones and lacks some. The profile shows some 2 million clones, about 95% of them singletons. CD45RO-negative cells were positively selected for CCR7, leaving out terminally differentiated effector memory CD45RA+ cells. Of note for this clone: Its antigen is as yet unknown.

Sequenced material: naive CD8+ T cells sorted from blood. This clonotype was obtained from a man younger than 35 in good health. The chain recombines TRBV11-3 with TRBJ2-5; perhaps D is TRBD1 or TRBD2 (6 bases each). Here the CDR3 reads CASSPRGVETQYF. The CDR3 DNA follows: TGTGCCAGCAGCCCTAGGGGGGTCGAGACCCAGTACTTC.